Below, one T cell receptor (beta chain) is given with its context. This record belongs to a study of blood T cell repertoires in COVID-19. Study-level background: The analysed material was cDNA or gDNA that came from T cells, B-cell-depleted T cells, or PBMCs.

Libraries were prepared by immunoSEQ multiplex PCR; TCRdb keeps only in-frame clonotypes and omits some of them. The sample holds 200,000 to 250,000 clones; about four fifths are singletons and the top ten take approximately 3.1%. The CDR3 consists of 16 residues. Trimming took 2 bases from V and 2 from J, leaving 13 bases between them. CDR1 LNHDA and CDR2 SQIVND come from the germline V gene (reference sequence). The TCR sequence derives from a woman aged 60 to 75 who had recovered from COVID-19. Sequencing input: PBMCs or T cells enriched from blood (not recorded which). The V and J genes are TRBV19 and TRBJ1-5; D perhaps matches TRBD1 (5 bases). DNA for the CDR3: TGTGCCAGTAGTATATTTTCAGGGATGGGCAATCAGCCCCAGCATTTT. It is translated as CASSIFSGMGNQPQHF.